The rows below give T cell receptor beta chains drawn from one sample of a study of T cell repertoires in ileal Crohn's disease. Measured with immunoSEQ multiplex PCR; TCRdb has only the in-frame clones, and not every one. The sample includes about 11,000 clones, around 75% of them seen just once. Material for sequencing was ileal tissue. Every receptor here comes from an adult with Crohn's disease. CDR3s include the opening cysteine and the closing phenylalanine or tryptophan. The D gene is left open where the match is weak. Some rows mark clone size as missing; the rest say once, few, many or name a class of expanded clone.

clone_size: .
v_call: TRBV9
j_call: TRBJ2-7
d_call: .
cdr3_aa: CASSVGRSGDEQYF
cdr3_nt: TGTGCCAGCAGCGTAGGCCGGTCCGGGGATGAGCAGTACTTC

clone_size: .
v_call: TRBV19
j_call: TRBJ2-1
d_call: TRBD2
cdr3_aa: CASSIRGGADNEQFF
cdr3_nt: TGTGCCAGTAGTATCCGCGGGGGGGCGGACAATGAGCAGTTCTTC

clone_size: .
v_call: TRBV6-1
j_call: TRBJ1-1
d_call: .
cdr3_aa: CASKRQSEAFF
cdr3_nt: TGTGCCAGCAAGAGGCAGAGTGAAGCTTTCTTT

clone_size: .
v_call: TRBV6-5
j_call: TRBJ2-1
d_call: .
cdr3_aa: CASRDRSNNEQFF
cdr3_nt: TGTGCCAGCAGGGACAGATCGAACAATGAGCAGTTCTTC

clone_size: .
v_call: TRBV2
j_call: TRBJ2-2
d_call: TRBD1
cdr3_aa: CASTTQQGSTGELFF
cdr3_nt: TGTGCCAGCACCACACAACAGGGGAGCACCGGGGAGCTGTTTTTT

clone_size: .
v_call: TRBV2
j_call: TRBJ1-6
d_call: .
cdr3_aa: CASREGFNSPLHF
cdr3_nt: TGTGCCAGCAGGGAGGGATTTAATTCACCCCTCCACTTT

clone_size: once
v_call: TRBV2
j_call: TRBJ1-2
d_call: .
cdr3_aa: CASSVGINYGYTF
cdr3_nt: TGTGCCAGCAGTGTCGGGATTAACTATGGCTACACCTTC

clone_size: few
v_call: TRBV5-1
j_call: TRBJ1-2
d_call: .
cdr3_aa: CASSLGGSRGYTF
cdr3_nt: TGCGCCAGCAGCTTGGGAGGGTCTCGTGGCTACACCTTC

clone_size: .
v_call: TRBV18
j_call: TRBJ1-4
d_call: TRBD1
cdr3_aa: CASSPTGQGNEKLFF
cdr3_nt: TGTGCCAGCTCACCAACAGGACAGGGTAATGAAAAACTGTTTTTT

clone_size: few
v_call: TRBV9
j_call: TRBJ2-5
d_call: .
cdr3_aa: CASSEEAYQETQYF
cdr3_nt: TGTGCCAGCAGCGAGGAGGCGTACCAAGAGACCCAGTACTTC

clone_size: .
v_call: TRBV6-5
j_call: TRBJ1-5
d_call: .
cdr3_aa: CASSYQGGQPQHF
cdr3_nt: TGTGCCAGCAGTTACCAGGGTGGTCAGCCCCAGCATTTT

clone_size: .
v_call: TRBV5-1
j_call: TRBJ2-1
d_call: .
cdr3_aa: CASSSTGTFPHEQFF
cdr3_nt: TGCGCCAGCAGCTCCACAGGTACGTTCCCCCATGAGCAGTTCTTC

clone_size: .
v_call: TRBV6-6
j_call: TRBJ1-1
d_call: .
cdr3_aa: CASSYTGTENTEAFF
cdr3_nt: TGTGCCAGCAGTTACACAGGAACGGAGAACACTGAAGCTTTCTTT

clone_size: .
v_call: TRBV6-5
j_call: TRBJ1-1
d_call: .
cdr3_aa: CASMWAGNTEAFF
cdr3_nt: TGTGCCAGCATGTGGGCCGGGAACACTGAAGCTTTCTTT

clone_size: .
v_call: TRBV4-1
j_call: TRBJ1-5
d_call: TRBD1
cdr3_aa: CASSLNRGEEPQHF
cdr3_nt: TGCGCCAGCAGCCTGAACAGGGGAGAGGAGCCCCAGCATTTT

clone_size: .
v_call: TRBV14
j_call: TRBJ1-6
d_call: TRBD1
cdr3_aa: CASSPTGNSPLHF
cdr3_nt: TGTGCCAGCAGCCCGACAGGGAATTCACCCCTCCACTTT

clone_size: few
v_call: TRBV6-6
j_call: TRBJ1-2
d_call: .
cdr3_aa: CASSSDPTGYTF
cdr3_nt: TGTGCCAGCAGTTCCGATCCTACCGGCTACACCTTC

clone_size: medium-sized
v_call: TRBV7-9
j_call: TRBJ1-5
d_call: .
cdr3_aa: CASSSGVAQPQHF
cdr3_nt: TGTGCCAGCAGCTCAGGGGTGGCTCAGCCCCAGCATTTT

clone_size: few
v_call: TRBV7-9
j_call: TRBJ2-7
d_call: .
cdr3_aa: CASSPESSYEQYF
cdr3_nt: TGTGCCAGCAGCCCGGAGAGCTCCTACGAGCAGTACTTC

clone_size: once
v_call: TRBV15
j_call: TRBJ2-3
d_call: TRBD2
cdr3_aa: CATSRRSGGNTDTQYF
cdr3_nt: TGTGCCACCAGCAGACGTAGCGGGGGGAACACAGATACGCAGTATTTT

clone_size: once
v_call: TRBV5-1
j_call: TRBJ1-2
d_call: .
cdr3_aa: CASSLGGGDYGYTF
cdr3_nt: TGCGCCAGCAGCTTGGGCGGGGGCGACTATGGCTACACCTTC

clone_size: .
v_call: TRBV5-1
j_call: TRBJ2-7
d_call: TRBD1
cdr3_aa: CASSPDRAYEQYF
cdr3_nt: TGCGCCAGCAGCCCGGACAGGGCCTACGAGCAGTACTTC

clone_size: few
v_call: TRBV7-9
j_call: TRBJ2-7
d_call: TRBD1
cdr3_aa: CASSLKGQGAYEQYF
cdr3_nt: TGTGCCAGCAGCTTAAAGGGACAGGGAGCTTACGAGCAGTACTTC

clone_size: .
v_call: TRBV9
j_call: TRBJ1-1
d_call: .
cdr3_aa: CASSTRADTEAFF
cdr3_nt: TGTGCCAGCAGCACCAGGGCAGACACTGAAGCTTTCTTT

clone_size: .
v_call: TRBV7-9
j_call: TRBJ1-2
d_call: .
cdr3_aa: CASSTTFGGVGYTF
cdr3_nt: TGTGCCAGCAGCACAACGTTCGGAGGGGTTGGCTACACCTTC

clone_size: .
v_call: TRBV10-1
j_call: TRBJ1-4
d_call: .
cdr3_aa: CEKIWADDRPATNEKLFF
cdr3_nt: TGCGAAAAAATTTGGGCCGACGACAGGCCAGCAACTAATGAAAAACTGTTTTTT

clone_size: .
v_call: TRBV18
j_call: TRBJ1-1
d_call: .
cdr3_aa: CASSLQVNTEAFF
cdr3_nt: TGTGCCAGCTCACTACAGGTGAACACTGAAGCTTTCTTT

clone_size: .
v_call: TRBV7-3
j_call: TRBJ1-2
d_call: .
cdr3_aa: CASSPDTSGRYGYTF
cdr3_nt: TGTGCCAGCAGTCCCGACACCAGTGGAAGGTATGGCTACACCTTC

clone_size: .
v_call: TRBV9
j_call: TRBJ1-2
d_call: TRBD1
cdr3_aa: CASSVVVPGGNYGYTF
cdr3_nt: TGTGCCAGCAGCGTAGTCGTGCCAGGGGGTAACTATGGCTACACCTTC

clone_size: .
v_call: TRBV27
j_call: TRBJ2-7
d_call: .
cdr3_aa: CATGVSYEQYF
cdr3_nt: TGTGCCACCGGAGTATCGTACGAGCAGTACTTC

clone_size: once
v_call: TRBV6-5
j_call: TRBJ2-5
d_call: TRBD1
cdr3_aa: CASSRGTAQETQYF
cdr3_nt: TGTGCCAGCAGCAGGGGGACAGCTCAAGAGACCCAGTACTTC

clone_size: .
v_call: TRBV6-1
j_call: TRBJ1-5
d_call: .
cdr3_aa: CASTAQVNNQPQHF
cdr3_nt: TGTGCTTCTACCGCTCAGGTTAACAATCAGCCCCAGCATTTT

clone_size: .
v_call: TRBV30
j_call: TRBJ1-2
d_call: TRBD1
cdr3_aa: CAWTLGTGPNYGYTF
cdr3_nt: TGTGCCTGGACTCTGGGGACAGGACCTAACTATGGCTACACCTTC

clone_size: .
v_call: TRBV4-2
j_call: TRBJ2-3
d_call: .
cdr3_aa: CASSQERDTQYF
cdr3_nt: TGTGCCAGCAGCCAAGAGAGAGATACGCAGTATTTT